Below are 20 T cell receptor beta chains sequenced from a single sample in a study of T cells in Graves' hyperthyroidism and ophthalmopathy. Using RNA transcripts as the source, TCR beta CDR3 regions were amplified. HTBI primers drove first-round RT-PCR of the TCR CDR3. TCRdb recomputed calls from the multiplex PCR reads with MiXCR, one row per CDR3 protein. The table includes roughly 600,000 distinct CDR3 sequences, approximately 15% detected once. Sequences were obtained from blood. These receptors all come from a woman aged 45 to 65 with Graves' ophthalmopathy.

This clonotype was counted ten times or more. J is TRBJ2-2 and V is TRBV30; no definite D call. The CDR3 is 14 residues long. The V end was cut by 0 bases, the J end by 8 bases, with 13 bases between. Germline CDR1 and CDR2: GTSNPN and SVGIG (reference sequence). CDR3 loop: CAWSVDGMSGELFF. CDR3 sequence (DNA): TGTGCCTGGAGTGTAGATGGGATGTCGGGGGAGCTGTTTTTT. The full variable domain, completed using reference TRBV30 and TRBJ2-2, is SQTIHQWPATLVQPVGSPLSLECTVEGTSNPNLYWYRQAAGRGLQLLFYSVGIGQISSEVPQNLSASRPQDRQFILSSKKLLLSDSGFYLCAWSVDGMSGELFFGEGSRLTVL.

The table lists this clonotype with many counts. The V call is TRBV7-9, the J call TRBJ2-5; the D call may be TRBD1 or TRBD2 (6 bases each). CDR1 SEHNR and CDR2 FQNEAQ come from the germline V gene (reference sequence). The V end lost 1 base, the J end lost 0 bases, and 12 bases lay between the germline ends. This CDR3 comprises 16 residues. For the CDR3, the DNA is TGTGCCAGCAGCTTAGTAGGGGGGCACCACCAAGAGACCCAGTACTTC. It specifies CASSLVGGHHQETQYF.

This clonotype was found many times. The genes are TRBV7-2 and TRBJ2-2; D ambiguous. From germline, CDR1 is SGHTA and CDR2 FQGNSA. There are 13 residues in the CDR3. The germline V and J ends were trimmed by 5 bases and 4 bases, with 8 bases remaining between them. The CDR3 sequence is CASSPKITGELFF. CDR3 DNA: TGTGCCAGCAGCCCTAAAATCACCGGGGAGCTGTTTTTT.

In this sample, this clonotype turned up a few times. The V and J genes are TRBV20-1 and TRBJ2-2; D is ambiguous. CDR3 length: 13 residues. The germline V and J ends were trimmed by 7 bases and 0 bases, with 9 bases remaining between them. CDR1 and CDR2 from the germline V gene are DFQATT and SNEGSKA (reference sequence). The CDR3 here is CSVGNPNTGELFF. CDR3 nucleotide sequence: TGCAGTGTTGGTAACCCGAACACCGGGGAGCTGTTTTTT.

This clonotype appeared many times. V gene TRBV11-2 combines with J gene TRBJ2-5; TRBD2 matches 8 bases. Germline-derived CDR1 and CDR2 are SGHAT and FQNNGV. The CDR3 totals 15 residues. The V gene end was trimmed by 3 bases and the J gene end by 2 bases; junction bases not matched to a gene: 5. The CDR3 DNA is TGTGCCAGCAGCTTGAGCGGGGGTTATCAAGAGACCCAGTACTTC. Protein: CASSLSGGYQETQYF.

This clonotype was seen repeatedly, ten times or more. V is TRBV27 and J is TRBJ1-4, with a possible D match to TRBD1 (5 bases). V was clipped by 6 bases and J by 8 bases, with 16 bases between them. The CDR3 length is 14 residues. CDR1 and CDR2 (germline): MNHEY, SMNVEV (reference sequence). This CDR3 is CASRLQAGLEKLFF. CDR3 DNA: TGTGCCAGCAGGTTACAGGCGGGCCTAGAAAAACTGTTTTTT.

Ten or more counts support this clonotype. V and J are TRBV27 and TRBJ1-1, with 9 bases identical to TRBD1. The V gene end was trimmed by 4 bases and the J gene end by 3 bases; junction bases not matched to a gene: 12. The V gene's germline CDR1 is MNHEY and CDR2 SMNVEV (reference sequence). There are 17 residues in the CDR3. CDR3 in DNA: TGTGCCAGCAGTTCTCACACAGGGGGCCAAATGGACACTGAAGCTTTCTTT. Translated, it gives CASSSHTGGQMDTEAFF.

The sample holds many counts of this clonotype. This chain joins TRBV6-1 and TRBJ2-5; 9 bases align to TRBD1. Trimming took 7 bases from V and 4 from J; bases not matched to a gene: 25. The germline V gene has CDR1 MNHNS and CDR2 SASEGT. The CDR3 sequence is 20 residues long. CDR3 DNA: TGTGCCAGCACCCCTGCGGCCGGCACCCTGCCGGACAGGGGCGCAGAGACCCAGTACTTC. This gives the protein CASTPAAGTLPDRGAETQYF.

The J gene is TRBJ2-1, the V gene TRBV19; 7 nucleotides agree with TRBD2. The CDR3 sequence is 13 residues long. In germline, CDR1 is LNHDA, CDR2 SQIVND (reference sequence). The V and J ends lost 6 bases and 7 bases, in that order; junction bases with no gene match: 6. For the CDR3, the DNA is TGTGCCAGTAGGCTGGAAGCGGGAAATGAGCAGTTCTTC. This encodes CASRLEAGNEQFF.

Only a few counts were recorded for this clonotype. This chain joins TRBV19 and TRBJ2-1; D may be TRBD2 (5 bases). In germline, CDR1 is LNHDA, CDR2 SQIVND (reference sequence). The CDR3 spans 15 residues. V was trimmed by 1 base and J by 9 bases, leaving 16 bases between them. The CDR3 DNA follows: TGTGCCAGTAGTATAGGAGTGGGGAGAGGCGGTGAGCAGTTCTTC. Its protein is CASSIGVGRGGEQFF.

The sample holds a few counts of this clonotype. The genes are TRBV5-1 and TRBJ1-1; D call uncertain. CDR3 length equals 13 residues. With 1 base removed from V and 6 bases from J, the gap between germline ends came to 10 bases. CDR1 is SGHRS, CDR2 YFSETQ, per germline. CDR3 in amino acids: CASSLIPLSEAFF. CDR3 nucleotides: TGCGCCAGCAGCTTGATACCCCTTTCTGAAGCTTTCTTT.

This clonotype was seen repeatedly, ten times or more. The chain links TRBV14 to TRBJ2-7, with 8 bases identical to TRBD1. CDR3 length: 12 amino acids. Trimming removed 3 bases from V and 5 bases from J; junction bases left unmatched: 0. CDR1 is SGHDN, CDR2 FVKESK, per germline. This CDR3 is CASSQDRDEQYF. The CDR3 DNA is TGTGCCAGCAGCCAGGACAGGGACGAGCAGTACTTC.

There are many counts of this clonotype. The gene calls are TRBV6-2 or TRBV6-3 and TRBJ1-2, with 7 bases aligning to TRBD1. Germline CDR1 and CDR2: MNHEY and SVGEGT. Trimming took 4 bases from V and 4 from J; bases not matched to a gene: 12. The CDR3 totals 16 residues. CDR3 loop: CASSWGQPVSLYGYTF. The CDR3 DNA follows: TGTGCCAGCAGTTGGGGACAGCCCGTGAGTCTCTATGGCTACACCTTC.

The chain couples TRBV28 to TRBJ1-4; D is unresolved. The germline CDR1 and CDR2 sequences are MDHEN and SYDVKM. The CDR3 totals 13 residues. Trimming removed 3 bases from V and 4 bases from J, with 6 bases in between. CDR3 nucleotides: TGTGCCAGCAGTTTTCTGGTTAATGAAAAACTGTTTTTT. Translated: CASSFLVNEKLFF.

The gene calls are TRBV20-1 and TRBJ2-5; 8 bases map to TRBD2. Trimming cost V 2 bases and J 5 bases; bases outside gene matches: 13. Germline CDR1 reads DFQATT; CDR2 reads SNEGSKA (reference sequence). This CDR3 is 16 amino acids long. The CDR3 loop is CSARMRGGRMGETQYF. The CDR3 DNA is TGCAGTGCTAGAATGCGTGGCGGGAGGATGGGGGAGACCCAGTACTTC.

This clonotype has a count of ten or more. The J gene is TRBJ2-1, the V gene TRBV7-3; D possibly corresponds to TRBD1 (6 bases). Germline V CDR1 and CDR2: SGHTA, FQGTGA. CDR3 length: 16 residues. Trimming removed 3 bases at V and 0 bases at J, with 12 bases between. The DNA for the CDR3 is TGTGCCAGCAGCTTCAACAGGGTTAGCTCCTACAATGAGCAGTTCTTC. Residues: CASSFNRVSSYNEQFF.

This clonotype came up a few times. V and J are TRBV10-2 and TRBJ2-3, with TRBD2 as a possible D gene (6 bases). The CDR3 is made up of 15 amino acids. Germline V gene data show CDR1 as WSHSY and CDR2 as SAAADI. Trimming took 7 bases from V and 0 from J, leaving 14 bases between them. The CDR3 DNA follows: TGCGCCAGCAATGGGCTAGCGAGAAGCACAGATACGCAGTATTTT. Encoded protein: CASNGLARSTDTQYF.

The table lists this clonotype with many counts. V and J are TRBV6-1 and TRBJ2-1; no firm D call. V gave up 5 bases and J gave up 4 bases, with 6 bases separating them. The CDR3 spans 12 residues. CDR1 MNHNS and CDR2 SASEGT come from the germline V gene. The DNA for the CDR3 is TGTGCCAGCAGTTCCGGTTACAATGAGCAGTTCTTC. The encoded protein is CASSSGYNEQFF.

This clonotype appeared many times. This rearrangement joins TRBV27 to TRBJ2-1; D perhaps matches TRBD2 (6 bases). The V gene's germline CDR1 is MNHEY and CDR2 SMNVEV (reference sequence). The V and J ends lost 4 bases and 10 bases respectively, with 14 bases between them. The CDR3 has 13 amino acids. The CDR3 spells CASSSQGGREQFF. The CDR3 nucleotides are TGTGCCAGCAGTTCCCAAGGAGGGCGAGAGCAGTTCTTC.

The CDR3: CASRIRDGNSPLHF. CDR3 nucleotides: TGTGCCAGCAGGATCCGGGACGGCAATTCACCCCTCCACTTT. This chain uses TRBV6-1 with TRBJ1-6; tentatively, D is TRBD1 (5 bases). Germline V gene sequence: CDR1 MNHNS, CDR2 SASEGT. This CDR3 contains 14 residues. Trimming left V 6 bases short and J 7 bases short, with 13 bases between.